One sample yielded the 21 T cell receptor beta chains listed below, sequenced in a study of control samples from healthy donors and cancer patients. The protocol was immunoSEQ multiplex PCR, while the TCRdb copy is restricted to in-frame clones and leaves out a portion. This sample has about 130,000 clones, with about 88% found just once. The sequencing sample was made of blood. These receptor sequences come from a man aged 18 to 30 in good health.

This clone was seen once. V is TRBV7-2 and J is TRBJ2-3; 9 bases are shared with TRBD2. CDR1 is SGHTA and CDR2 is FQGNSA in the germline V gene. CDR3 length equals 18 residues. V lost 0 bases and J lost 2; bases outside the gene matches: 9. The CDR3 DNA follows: TGTGCCAGCAGCTTAGCCTCTCGGGCTAGCGGGAACACAGATACGCAGTATTTT. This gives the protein CASSLASRASGNTDTQYF.

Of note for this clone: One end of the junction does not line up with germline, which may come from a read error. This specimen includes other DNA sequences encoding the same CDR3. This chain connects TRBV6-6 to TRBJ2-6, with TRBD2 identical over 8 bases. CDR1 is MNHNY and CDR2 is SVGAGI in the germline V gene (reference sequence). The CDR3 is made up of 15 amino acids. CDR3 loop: CASSLQGAGANVLTF. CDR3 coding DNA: TGTGCCAGCAGTCTACAGGGAGCGGGGGCCAACGTCCTGACTTTT.

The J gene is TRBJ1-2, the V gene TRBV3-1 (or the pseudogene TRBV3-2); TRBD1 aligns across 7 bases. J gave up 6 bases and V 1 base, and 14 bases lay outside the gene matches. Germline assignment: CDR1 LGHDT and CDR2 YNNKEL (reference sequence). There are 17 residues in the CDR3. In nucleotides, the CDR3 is TGTGCCAGCAGCCAAGTCAGGGGGGCGCAGCGATTCGATGGCTACACCTTC. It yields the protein CASSQVRGAQRFDGYTF.

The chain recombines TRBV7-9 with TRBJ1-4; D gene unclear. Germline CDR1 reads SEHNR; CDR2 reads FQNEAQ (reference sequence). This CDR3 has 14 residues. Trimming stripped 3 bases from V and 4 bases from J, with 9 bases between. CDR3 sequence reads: CASSFVLGNEKLFF. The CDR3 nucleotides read TGTGCCAGCAGCTTCGTGCTGGGTAATGAAAAACTGTTTTTT.

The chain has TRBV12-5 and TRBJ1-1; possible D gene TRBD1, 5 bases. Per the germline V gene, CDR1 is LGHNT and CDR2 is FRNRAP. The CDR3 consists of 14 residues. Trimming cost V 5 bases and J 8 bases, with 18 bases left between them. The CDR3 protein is CASGMEGRGGEAFF. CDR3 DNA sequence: TGTGCTAGTGGTATGGAGGGACGCGGGGGGGAAGCTTTCTTT.

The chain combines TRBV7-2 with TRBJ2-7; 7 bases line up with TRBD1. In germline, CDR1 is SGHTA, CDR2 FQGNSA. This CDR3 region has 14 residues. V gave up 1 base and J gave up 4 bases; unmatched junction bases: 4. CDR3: CASSLVTGEYEQYF. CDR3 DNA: TGTGCCAGCAGCTTAGTAACAGGGGAGTACGAGCAGTACTTC.

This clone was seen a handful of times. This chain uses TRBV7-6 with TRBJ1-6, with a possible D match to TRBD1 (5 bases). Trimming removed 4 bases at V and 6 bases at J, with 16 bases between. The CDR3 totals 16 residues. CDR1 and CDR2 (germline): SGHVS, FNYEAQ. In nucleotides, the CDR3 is TGTGCCAGCAGCTCCAGTACCGGGACGGCTAATTCACCCCTCCACTTT. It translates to CASSSSTGTANSPLHF. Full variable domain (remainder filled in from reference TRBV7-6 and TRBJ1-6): GAGVSQSPRYKVTKRGQDVALRCDPISGHVSLYWYRQALGQGPEFLTYFNYEAQQDKSGLPNDRFSAERPEGSISTLTIQRTEQRDSAMYRCASSSSTGTANSPLHFGNGTRLTVT.

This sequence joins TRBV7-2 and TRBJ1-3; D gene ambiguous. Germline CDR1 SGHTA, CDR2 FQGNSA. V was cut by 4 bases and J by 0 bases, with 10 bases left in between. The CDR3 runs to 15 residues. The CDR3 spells CASSSRIGSGNTIYF. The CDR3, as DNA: TGTGCCAGCAGCTCCCGGATAGGCTCTGGAAACACCATATATTTT.

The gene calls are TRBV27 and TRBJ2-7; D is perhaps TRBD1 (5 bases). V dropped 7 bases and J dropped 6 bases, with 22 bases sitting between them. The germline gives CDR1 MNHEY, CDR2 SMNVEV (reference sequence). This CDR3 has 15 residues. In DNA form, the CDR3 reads TGTGCCAGCACCGAAAGCGTATGGGGTACAGGCGAGCAGTACTTC. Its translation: CASTESVWGTGEQYF.

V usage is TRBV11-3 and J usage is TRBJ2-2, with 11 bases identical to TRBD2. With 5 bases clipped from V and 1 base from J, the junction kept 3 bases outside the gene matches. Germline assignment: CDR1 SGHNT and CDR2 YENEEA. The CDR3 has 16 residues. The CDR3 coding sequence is TGTGCCAGCAGCCTAGCGGGAGGTCGGAACACCGGGGAGCTGTTTTTT. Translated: CASSLAGGRNTGELFF.

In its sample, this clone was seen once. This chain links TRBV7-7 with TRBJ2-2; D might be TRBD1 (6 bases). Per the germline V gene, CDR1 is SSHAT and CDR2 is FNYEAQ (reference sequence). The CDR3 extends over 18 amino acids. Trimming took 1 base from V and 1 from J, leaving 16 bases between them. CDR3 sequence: CASSLDGQRIRNTGELFF. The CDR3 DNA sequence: TGTGCCAGCAGCTTAGACGGACAGAGGATAAGGAACACCGGGGAGCTGTTTTTT.

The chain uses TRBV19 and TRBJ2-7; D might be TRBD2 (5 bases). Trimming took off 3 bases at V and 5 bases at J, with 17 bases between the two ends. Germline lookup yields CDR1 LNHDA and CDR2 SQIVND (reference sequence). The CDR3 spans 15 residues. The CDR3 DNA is TGTGCCAGTAGTATGGTTAGCGTTTTATCCCACGAGCAGTACTTC. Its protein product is CASSMVSVLSHEQYF.

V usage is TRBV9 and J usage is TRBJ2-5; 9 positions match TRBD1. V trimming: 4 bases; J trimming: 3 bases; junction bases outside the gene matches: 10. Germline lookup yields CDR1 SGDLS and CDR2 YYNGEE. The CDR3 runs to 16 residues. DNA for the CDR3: TGTGCCAGCAGCCGACGTCCCGGGACAGGGAAAGAGACCCAGTACTTC. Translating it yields CASSRRPGTGKETQYF.

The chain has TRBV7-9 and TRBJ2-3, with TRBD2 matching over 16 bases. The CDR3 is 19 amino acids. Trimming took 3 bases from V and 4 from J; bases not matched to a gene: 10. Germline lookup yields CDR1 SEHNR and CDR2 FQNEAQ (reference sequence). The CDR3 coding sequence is TGTGCCAGCAGCTTGCGCCGGGGACTAGCGGGAGGGCGCGCAGATACGCAGTATTTT. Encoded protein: CASSLRRGLAGGRADTQYF.

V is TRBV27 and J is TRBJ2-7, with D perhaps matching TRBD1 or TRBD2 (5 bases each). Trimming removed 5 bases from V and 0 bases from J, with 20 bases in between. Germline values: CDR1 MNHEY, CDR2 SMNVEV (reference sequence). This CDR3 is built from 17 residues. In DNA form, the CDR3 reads TGTGCCAGCAGTCCCACCGTGAGGGGACGGGACTCCTACGAGCAGTACTTC. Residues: CASSPTVRGRDSYEQYF.

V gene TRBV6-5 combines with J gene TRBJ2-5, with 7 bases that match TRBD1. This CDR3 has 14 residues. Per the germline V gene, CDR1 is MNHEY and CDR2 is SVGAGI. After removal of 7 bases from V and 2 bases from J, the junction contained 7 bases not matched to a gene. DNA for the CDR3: TGTGCCAGCATCAGGACAGGCGCTCAAGAGACCCAGTACTTC. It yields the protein CASIRTGAQETQYF.

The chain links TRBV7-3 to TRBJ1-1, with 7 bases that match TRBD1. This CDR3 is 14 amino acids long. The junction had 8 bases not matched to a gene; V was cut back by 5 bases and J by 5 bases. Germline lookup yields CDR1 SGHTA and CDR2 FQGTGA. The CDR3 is CASSPSTGETEAFF. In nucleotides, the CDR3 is TGTGCCAGCAGCCCCTCAACAGGGGAAACTGAAGCTTTCTTT. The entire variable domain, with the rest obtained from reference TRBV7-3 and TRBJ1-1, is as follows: GAGVSQTPSNKVTEKGKYVELRCDPISGHTALYWYRQSLGQGPEFLIYFQGTGAADDSGLPNDRFFAVRPEGSVSTLKIQRTERGDSAVYLCASSPSTGETEAFFGQGTRLTVV.

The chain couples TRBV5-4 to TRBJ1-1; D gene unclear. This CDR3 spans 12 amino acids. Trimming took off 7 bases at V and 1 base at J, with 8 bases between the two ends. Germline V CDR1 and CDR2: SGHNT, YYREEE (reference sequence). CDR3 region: CASEGPNTEAFF. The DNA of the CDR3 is TGTGCCAGCGAAGGCCCGAACACTGAAGCTTTCTTT.

The CDR3 nucleotides read TGTGCCACCAGCAAGGGAGGACAGGAAAACAATGAGCAGTTCTTC. Residues: CATSKGGQENNEQFF. The chain uses TRBV15 and TRBJ2-1, with D perhaps TRBD1 (7 bases). The CDR3 extends over 15 amino acids. CDR1 and CDR2 (germline): LNHNV, YYDKDF (reference sequence). The germline V and J ends were trimmed by 4 bases and 5 bases, with 15 bases remaining between them.

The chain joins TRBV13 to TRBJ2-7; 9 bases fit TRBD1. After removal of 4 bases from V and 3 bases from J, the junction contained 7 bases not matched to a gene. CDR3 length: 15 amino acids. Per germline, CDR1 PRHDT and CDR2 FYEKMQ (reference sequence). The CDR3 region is CASSYLWTGDYEQYF. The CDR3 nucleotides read TGTGCCAGCAGCTACCTCTGGACAGGGGACTACGAGCAGTACTTC.

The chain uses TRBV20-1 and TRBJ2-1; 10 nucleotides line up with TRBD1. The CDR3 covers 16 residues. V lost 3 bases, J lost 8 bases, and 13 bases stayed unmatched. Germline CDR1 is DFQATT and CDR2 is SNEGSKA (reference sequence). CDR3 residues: CSASGADRGRTDEQFF. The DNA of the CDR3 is TGCAGTGCTAGTGGAGCCGACAGGGGGCGCACGGATGAGCAGTTCTTC.